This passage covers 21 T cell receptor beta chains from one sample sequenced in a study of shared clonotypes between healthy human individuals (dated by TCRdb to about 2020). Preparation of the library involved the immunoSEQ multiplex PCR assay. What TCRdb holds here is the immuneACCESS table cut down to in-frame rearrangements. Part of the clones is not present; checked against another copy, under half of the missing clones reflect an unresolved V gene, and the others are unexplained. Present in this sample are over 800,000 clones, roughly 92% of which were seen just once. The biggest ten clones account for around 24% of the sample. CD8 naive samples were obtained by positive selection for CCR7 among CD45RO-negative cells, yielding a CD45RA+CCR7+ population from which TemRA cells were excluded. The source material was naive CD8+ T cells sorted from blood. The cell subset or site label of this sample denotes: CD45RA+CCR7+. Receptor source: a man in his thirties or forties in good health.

The CDR3 spells CASSSAGFPWGNTIYF. In nucleotides, the CDR3 is TGTGCCAGCAGCTCCGCAGGGTTTCCGTGGGGAAACACCATATATTTT. V is TRBV7-9 and J is TRBJ1-3; perhaps TRBD1 as D (5 bases). The CDR3 is 16 amino acids. Germline V gives CDR1 SEHNR, CDR2 FQNEAQ (reference sequence). Trimming removed 4 bases at V and 4 bases at J, with 17 bases between.

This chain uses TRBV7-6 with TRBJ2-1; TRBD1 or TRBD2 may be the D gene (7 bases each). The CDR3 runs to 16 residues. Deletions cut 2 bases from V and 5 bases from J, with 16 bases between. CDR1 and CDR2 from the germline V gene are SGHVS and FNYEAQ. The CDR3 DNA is TGTGCCAGCAGCTTATCCCGCCCAGGGGGGGACAATGAGCAGTTCTTC. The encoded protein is CASSLSRPGGDNEQFF.

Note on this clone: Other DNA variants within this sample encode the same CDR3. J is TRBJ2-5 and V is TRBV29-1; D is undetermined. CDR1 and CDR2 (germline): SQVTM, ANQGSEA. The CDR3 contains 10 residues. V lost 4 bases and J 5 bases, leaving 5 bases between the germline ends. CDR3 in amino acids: CSVVGETQYF. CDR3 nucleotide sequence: TGCAGCGTTGTGGGGGAGACCCAGTACTTC.

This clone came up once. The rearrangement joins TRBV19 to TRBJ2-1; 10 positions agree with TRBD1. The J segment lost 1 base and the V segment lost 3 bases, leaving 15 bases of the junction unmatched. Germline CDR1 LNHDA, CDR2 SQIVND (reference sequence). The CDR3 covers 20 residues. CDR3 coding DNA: TGTGCCAGTAGTATTCGAAATGTCCTGGGGGGACAGGGGTCCTACAATGAGCAGTTCTTC. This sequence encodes CASSIRNVLGGQGSYNEQFF.

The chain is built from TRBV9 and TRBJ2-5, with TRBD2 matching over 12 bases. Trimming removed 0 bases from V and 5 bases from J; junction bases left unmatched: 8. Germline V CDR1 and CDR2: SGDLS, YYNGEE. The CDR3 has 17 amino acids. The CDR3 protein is CASSVEASGRARETQYF. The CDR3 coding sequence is TGTGCCAGCAGCGTAGAAGCTAGCGGGAGGGCCAGGGAGACCCAGTACTTC.

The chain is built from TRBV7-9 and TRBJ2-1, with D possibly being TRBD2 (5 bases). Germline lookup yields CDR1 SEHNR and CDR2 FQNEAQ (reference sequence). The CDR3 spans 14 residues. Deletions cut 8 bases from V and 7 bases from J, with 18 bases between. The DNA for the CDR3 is TGTGCCAGCGGGGTATCCGGCGGGTTGAATGAGCAGTTCTTC. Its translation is CASGVSGGLNEQFF.

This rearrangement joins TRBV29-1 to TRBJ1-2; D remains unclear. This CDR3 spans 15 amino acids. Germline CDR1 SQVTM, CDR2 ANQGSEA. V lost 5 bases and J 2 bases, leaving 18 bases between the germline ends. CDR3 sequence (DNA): TGCAGCGTTCCTGATAACAGAAAACAGAACTATGGCTACACCTTC. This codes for CSVPDNRKQNYGYTF. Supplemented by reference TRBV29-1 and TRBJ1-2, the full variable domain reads SAVISQKPSRDICQRGTSLTIQCQVDSQVTMMFWYRQQPGQSLTLIATANQGSEATYESGFVIDKFPISRPNLTFSTLTVSNMSPEDSSIYLCSVPDNRKQNYGYTFGSGTRLTVV.

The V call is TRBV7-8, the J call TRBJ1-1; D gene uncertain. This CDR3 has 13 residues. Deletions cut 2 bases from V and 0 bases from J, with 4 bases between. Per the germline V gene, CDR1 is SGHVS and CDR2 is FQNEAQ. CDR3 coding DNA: TGTGCCAGCAGCTTAACAATGAACACTGAAGCTTTCTTT. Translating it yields CASSLTMNTEAFF.

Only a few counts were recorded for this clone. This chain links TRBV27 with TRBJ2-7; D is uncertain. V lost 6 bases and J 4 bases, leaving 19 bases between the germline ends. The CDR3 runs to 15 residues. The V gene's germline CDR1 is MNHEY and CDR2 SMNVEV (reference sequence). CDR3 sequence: CASSTAVSGEYEQYF. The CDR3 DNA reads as TGTGCCAGCAGCACGGCGGTATCGGGCGAATACGAGCAGTACTTC.

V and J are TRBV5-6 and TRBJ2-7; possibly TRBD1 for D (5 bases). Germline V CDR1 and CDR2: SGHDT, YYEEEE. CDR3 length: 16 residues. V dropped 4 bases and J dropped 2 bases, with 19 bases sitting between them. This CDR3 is CASSQAVRDPPYEQYF. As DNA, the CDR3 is TGTGCCAGCAGCCAGGCTGTCAGGGATCCCCCCTACGAGCAGTACTTC.

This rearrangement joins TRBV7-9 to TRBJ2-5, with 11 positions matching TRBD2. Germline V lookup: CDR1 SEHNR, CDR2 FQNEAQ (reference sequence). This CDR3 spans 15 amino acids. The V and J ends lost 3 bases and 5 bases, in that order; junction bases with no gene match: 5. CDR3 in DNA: TGTGCCAGCAGCTTCCCGACTAGCGGGACGGAGACCCAGTACTTC. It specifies CASSFPTSGTETQYF. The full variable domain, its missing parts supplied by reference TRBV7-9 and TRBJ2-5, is DTGVSQNPRHKITKRGQNVTFRCDPISEHNRLYWYRQTLGQGPEFLTYFQNEAQLEKSRLLSDRFSAERPKGSFSTLEIQRTEQGDSAMYLCASSFPTSGTETQYFGPGTRLLVL.

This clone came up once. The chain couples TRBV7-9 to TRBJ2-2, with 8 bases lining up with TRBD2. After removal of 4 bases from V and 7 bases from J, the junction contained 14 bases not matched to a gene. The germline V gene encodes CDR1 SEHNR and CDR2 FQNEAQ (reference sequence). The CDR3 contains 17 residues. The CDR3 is CASSSSGGAGVIGELFF. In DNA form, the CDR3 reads TGTGCCAGCAGCTCCTCGGGGGGAGCGGGAGTAATCGGGGAGCTGTTTTTT.

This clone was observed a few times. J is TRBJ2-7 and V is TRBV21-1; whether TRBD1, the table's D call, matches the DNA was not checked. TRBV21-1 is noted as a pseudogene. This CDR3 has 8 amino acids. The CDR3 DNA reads TGTGCCAGCAGCGGACAGAGGTTC. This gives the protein CASSGQRF.

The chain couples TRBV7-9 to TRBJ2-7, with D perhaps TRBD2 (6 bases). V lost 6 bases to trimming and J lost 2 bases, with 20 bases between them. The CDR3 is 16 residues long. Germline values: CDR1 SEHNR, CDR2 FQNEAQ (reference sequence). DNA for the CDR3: TGTGCCAGCAGACCAGAGGGGACTTTTTTAACCTACGAGCAGTACTTC. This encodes CASRPEGTFLTYEQYF.

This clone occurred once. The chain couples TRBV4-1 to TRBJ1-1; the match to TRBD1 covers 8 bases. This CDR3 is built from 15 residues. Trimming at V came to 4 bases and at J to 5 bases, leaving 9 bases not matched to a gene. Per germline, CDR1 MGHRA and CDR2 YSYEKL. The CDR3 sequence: CASSLTLTGVTEAFF. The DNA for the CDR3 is TGCGCCAGCAGCCTAACTTTGACAGGGGTGACTGAAGCTTTCTTT.

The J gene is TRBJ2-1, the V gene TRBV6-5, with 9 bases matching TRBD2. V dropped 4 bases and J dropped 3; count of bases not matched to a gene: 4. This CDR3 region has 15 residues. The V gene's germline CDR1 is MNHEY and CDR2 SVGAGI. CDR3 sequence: CASSLAGDNYNEQFF. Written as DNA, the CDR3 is TGTGCCAGCAGTTTAGCGGGAGATAACTACAATGAGCAGTTCTTC.

The CDR3 spells CSVDGQGSSGSSYEQYF. The DNA of the CDR3 is TGCAGCGTTGATGGACAGGGGTCTAGCGGGAGTTCCTACGAGCAGTACTTC. The chain is built from TRBV29-1 and TRBJ2-7; a possible D gene is TRBD2 (10 bases). The V gene lost 3 bases and the J gene lost 1 base, with 22 bases spanning the gap. CDR1 is SQVTM, CDR2 ANQGSEA, per germline. This CDR3 has 17 residues.

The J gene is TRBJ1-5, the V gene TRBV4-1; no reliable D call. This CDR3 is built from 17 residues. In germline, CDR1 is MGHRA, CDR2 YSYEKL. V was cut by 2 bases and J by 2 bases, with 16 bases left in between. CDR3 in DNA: TGCGCCAGCAGCCAAAACCCAAACTTTGAGGGCAATCAGCCCCAGCATTTT. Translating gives CASSQNPNFEGNQPQHF.

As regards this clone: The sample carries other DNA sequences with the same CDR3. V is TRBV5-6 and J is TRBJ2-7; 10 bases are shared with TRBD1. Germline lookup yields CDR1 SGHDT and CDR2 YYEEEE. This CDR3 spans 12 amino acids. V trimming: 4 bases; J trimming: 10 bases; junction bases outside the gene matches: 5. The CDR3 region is CASSLGQGEQYF. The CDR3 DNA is TGTGCCAGCAGCCTAGGACAGGGGGAACAGTACTTC.

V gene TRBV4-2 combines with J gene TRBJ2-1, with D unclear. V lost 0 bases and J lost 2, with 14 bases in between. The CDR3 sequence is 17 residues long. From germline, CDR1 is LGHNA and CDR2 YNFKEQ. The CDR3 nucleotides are TGTGCCAGCAGCCAAGATCCTCTAGATACCGCCTACAATGAGCAGTTCTTC. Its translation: CASSQDPLDTAYNEQFF.

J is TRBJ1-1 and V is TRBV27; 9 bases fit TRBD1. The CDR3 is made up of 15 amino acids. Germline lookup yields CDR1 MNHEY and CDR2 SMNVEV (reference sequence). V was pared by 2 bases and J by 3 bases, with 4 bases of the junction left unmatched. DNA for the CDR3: TGTGCCAGCAGTTTACTCCGGGACAGGGACACTGAAGCTTTCTTT. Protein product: CASSLLRDRDTEAFF.